The rows below give T cell receptor beta chains drawn from one sample of a study of blood T cells in healthy people across ages. One entry per CDR3 protein results from TCRdb running MiXCR on the 5' RACE reads. The data hold fewer than 1.5 million distinct CDR3 sequences, with around 42% observed a single time. Sequenced: blood. These receptors all come from a woman younger than 30 in good health. CDR3s include the opening cysteine and the closing phenylalanine or tryptophan. A D gene is named only where the DNA matches it firmly. The size of a clone is reported for some rows only, either as once, few or many, or as a class for expanded clones.

V: TRBV5-1; size: .; J: TRBJ1-1; D: .; DNA: TGCGCCAGCAGACAAGCAGGGCCGTGGACTGAAGCTTTCTTT; CDR3: CASRQAGPWTEAFF
V: TRBV5-6; size: .; J: TRBJ2-1; D: .; DNA: TGTGCCAGCAGCCCAGAGTCGGACAGCTGGGGGAAGACCCAGTTCTTC; CDR3: CASSPESDSWGKTQFF
V: TRBV29-1; size: .; J: TRBJ2-7; D: .; DNA: TGCAGCGCATTAACAGGGTCCCGCGAGCAGTACTTC; CDR3: CSALTGSREQYF
V: TRBV20-1; size: .; J: TRBJ2-7; D: TRBD2; DNA: TGCAGTGCTAGAGACCCAATTAGCGGGAGCTCCTACAATGAGCAGTACTTC; CDR3: CSARDPISGSSYNEQYF
V: TRBV12-3/TRBV12-4; size: few; J: TRBJ2-1; D: TRBD2; DNA: TGTGCCAGCAGTTTAGCTGGTAGCGGGGGGGTCGTGTTCTTC; CDR3: CASSLAGSGGVVFF
V: TRBV12-3/TRBV12-4; size: few; J: TRBJ2-7; D: .; DNA: TGTGCCAGCAGTTTGCGAATCGCCGAGCAGTACTTC; CDR3: CASSLRIAEQYF
V: TRBV15; size: few; J: TRBJ2-5; D: TRBD1; DNA: TGTGCCACCAGCACGGGGACAGCTTACAATGAGCAGTACTTC; CDR3: CATSTGTAYNEQYF
V: TRBV7-2; size: .; J: TRBJ2-1; D: TRBD1; DNA: TGTGCCGGCAGCCCCGGGACAGGTCTTAGCTCCTACAATGAGCAGTTCTTC; CDR3: CAGSPGTGLSSYNEQFF
V: TRBV27; size: .; J: TRBJ1-2; D: .; DNA: TGTGCCAGCAGTTTCGGCGGGGCCGGAGGCTACACCTTC; CDR3: CASSFGGAGGYTF
V: TRBV20-1; size: few; J: TRBJ2-3; D: .; DNA: TGCAGTGCTAGAGTATCGGGCGGGGTGGGGAACACAGATACGCAGTATTTT; CDR3: CSARVSGGVGNTDTQYF
V: TRBV6-1; size: few; J: TRBJ2-7; D: TRBD1; DNA: TGTGCCAGCCAGGACAGGGGGCTGTACGAGCAGTACTTC; CDR3: CASQDRGLYEQYF
V: TRBV20-1; size: few; J: TRBJ2-7; D: .; DNA: TGCAGTGCTAGCCCGGACAGCCAAATGTACGAGCAGTACTTC; CDR3: CSASPDSQMYEQYF
V: TRBV27; size: .; J: TRBJ2-6; D: .; DNA: TGTGCCAGCAGGGGCGGAATTACCTCTGGGGCCAACGTCCTGACTTTC; CDR3: CASRGGITSGANVLTF
V: TRBV10-3; size: few; J: TRBJ2-7; D: .; DNA: TGTGTGTCAGGCCAAAACCTCTACGAGCAGTACTTC; CDR3: CVSGQNLYEQYF
V: TRBV5-1; size: few; J: TRBJ2-7; D: TRBD1; DNA: TGCGCCAGCCGAGTTCATCCCTGGGACAGGGTCTTCGAGCAGTACTTC; CDR3: CASRVHPWDRVFEQYF